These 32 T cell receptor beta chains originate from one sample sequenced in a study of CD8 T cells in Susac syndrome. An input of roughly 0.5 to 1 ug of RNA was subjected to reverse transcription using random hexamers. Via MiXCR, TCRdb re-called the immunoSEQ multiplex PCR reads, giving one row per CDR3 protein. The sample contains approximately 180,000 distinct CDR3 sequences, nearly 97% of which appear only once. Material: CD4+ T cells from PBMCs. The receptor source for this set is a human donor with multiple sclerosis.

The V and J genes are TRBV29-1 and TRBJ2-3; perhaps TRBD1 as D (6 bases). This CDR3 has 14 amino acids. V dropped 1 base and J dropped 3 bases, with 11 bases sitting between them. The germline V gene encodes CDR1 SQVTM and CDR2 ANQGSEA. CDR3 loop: CSVEGGRGTDTQYF. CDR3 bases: TGCAGCGTTGAAGGTGGCAGGGGAACAGATACGCAGTATTTT.

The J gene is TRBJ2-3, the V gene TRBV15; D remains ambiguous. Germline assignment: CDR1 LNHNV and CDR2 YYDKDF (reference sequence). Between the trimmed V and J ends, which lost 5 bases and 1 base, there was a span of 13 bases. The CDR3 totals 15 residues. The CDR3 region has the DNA TGTGCCACCAGCCTACGACTCCCCGGCACAGATACGCAGTATTTT. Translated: CATSLRLPGTDTQYF.

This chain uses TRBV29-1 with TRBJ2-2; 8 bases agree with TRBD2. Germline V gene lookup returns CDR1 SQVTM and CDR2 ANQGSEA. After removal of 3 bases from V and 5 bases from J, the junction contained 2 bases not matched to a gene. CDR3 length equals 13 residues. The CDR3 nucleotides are TGCAGCGTTGAGAAGCGGGGGACCGGGGAGCTGTTTTTT. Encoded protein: CSVEKRGTGELFF.

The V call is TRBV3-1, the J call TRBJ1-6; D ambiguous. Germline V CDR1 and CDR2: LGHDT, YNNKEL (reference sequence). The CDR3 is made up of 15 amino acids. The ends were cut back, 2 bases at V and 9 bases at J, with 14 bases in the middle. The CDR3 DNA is TGTGCCAGCAGCCAAAAGCCCTTGGGTGGTTCACCCCTCCACTTT. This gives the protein CASSQKPLGGSPLHF.

CDR3 DNA sequence: TGTGCCAGCAGGTTAGCAGGGCCGGAGAACTACGAGCAGTACTTC. This translates into CASRLAGPENYEQYF. This chain joins TRBV28 and TRBJ2-7; TRBD1 might be the D (5 bases). From germline, CDR1 is MDHEN and CDR2 SYDVKM. The CDR3 has 15 amino acids. Trimming took off 6 bases at V and 3 bases at J, with 18 bases between the two ends.

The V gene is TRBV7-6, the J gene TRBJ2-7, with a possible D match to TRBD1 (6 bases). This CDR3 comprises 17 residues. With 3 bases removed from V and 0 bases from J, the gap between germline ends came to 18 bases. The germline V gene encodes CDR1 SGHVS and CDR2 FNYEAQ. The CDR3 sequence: CASSFDQSWTVSYEQYF. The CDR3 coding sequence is TGTGCCAGCAGCTTTGATCAATCGTGGACAGTCTCCTACGAGCAGTACTTC. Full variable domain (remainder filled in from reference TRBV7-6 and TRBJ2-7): GAGVSQSPRYKVTKRGQDVALRCDPISGHVSLYWYRQALGQGPEFLTYFNYEAQQDKSGLPNDRFSAERPEGSISTLTIQRTEQRDSAMYRCASSFDQSWTVSYEQYFGPGTRLTVT.

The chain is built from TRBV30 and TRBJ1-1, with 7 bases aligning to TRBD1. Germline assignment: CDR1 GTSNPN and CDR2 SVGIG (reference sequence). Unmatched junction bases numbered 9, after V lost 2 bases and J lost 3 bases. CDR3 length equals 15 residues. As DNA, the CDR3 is TGTGCCTGGAGTACCCCCGACAGGGAATACACTGAAGCTTTCTTT. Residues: CAWSTPDREYTEAFF.

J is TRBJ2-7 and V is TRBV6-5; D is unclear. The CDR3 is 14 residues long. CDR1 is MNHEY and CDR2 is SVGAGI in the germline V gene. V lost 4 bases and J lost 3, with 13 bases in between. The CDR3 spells CASSSSPPGYEQYF. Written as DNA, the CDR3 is TGTGCCAGCAGTTCCAGCCCCCCGGGCTACGAGCAGTACTTC.

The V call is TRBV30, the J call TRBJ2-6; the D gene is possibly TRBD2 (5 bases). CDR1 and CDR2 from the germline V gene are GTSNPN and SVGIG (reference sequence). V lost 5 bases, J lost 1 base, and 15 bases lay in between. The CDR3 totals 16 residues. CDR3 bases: TGTGCCTGGGAAGGGCGGGCCCCATCTGGGGCCAACGTCCTGACTTTC. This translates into CAWEGRAPSGANVLTF. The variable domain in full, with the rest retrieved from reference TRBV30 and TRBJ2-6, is SQTIHQWPATLVQPVGSPLSLECTVEGTSNPNLYWYRQAAGRGLQLLFYSVGIGQISSEVPQNLSASRPQDRQFILSSKKLLLSDSGFYLCAWEGRAPSGANVLTFGAGSRLTVL.

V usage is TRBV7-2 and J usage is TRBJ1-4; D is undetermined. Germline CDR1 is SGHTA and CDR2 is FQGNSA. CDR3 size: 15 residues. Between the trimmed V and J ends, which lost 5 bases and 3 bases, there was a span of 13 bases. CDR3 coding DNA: TGTGCCAGCAGCGTTAATTCTGGAGCTAATGAAAAACTGTTTTTT. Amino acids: CASSVNSGANEKLFF.

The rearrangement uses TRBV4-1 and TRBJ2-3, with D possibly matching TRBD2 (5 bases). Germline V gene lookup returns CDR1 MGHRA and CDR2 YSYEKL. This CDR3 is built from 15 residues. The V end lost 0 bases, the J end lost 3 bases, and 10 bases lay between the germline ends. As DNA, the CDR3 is TGCGCCAGCAGCCAAGATCGGCTAGCTACAGATACGCAGTATTTT. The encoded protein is CASSQDRLATDTQYF.

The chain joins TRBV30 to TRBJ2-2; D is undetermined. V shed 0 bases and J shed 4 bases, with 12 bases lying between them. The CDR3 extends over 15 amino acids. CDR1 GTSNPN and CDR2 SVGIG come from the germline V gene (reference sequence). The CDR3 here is CAWSVRFTGTGELFF. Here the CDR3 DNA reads TGTGCCTGGAGTGTACGATTCACGGGCACCGGGGAGCTGTTTTTT. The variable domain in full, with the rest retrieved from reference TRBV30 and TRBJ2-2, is SQTIHQWPATLVQPVGSPLSLECTVEGTSNPNLYWYRQAAGRGLQLLFYSVGIGQISSEVPQNLSASRPQDRQFILSSKKLLLSDSGFYLCAWSVRFTGTGELFFGEGSRLTVL.

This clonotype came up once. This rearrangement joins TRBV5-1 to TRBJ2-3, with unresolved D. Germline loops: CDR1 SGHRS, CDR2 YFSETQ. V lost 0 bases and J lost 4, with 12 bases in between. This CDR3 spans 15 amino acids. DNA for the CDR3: TGCGCCAGCAGCTTGGGGCACCTCCGCGCAGATACGCAGTATTTT. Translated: CASSLGHLRADTQYF.

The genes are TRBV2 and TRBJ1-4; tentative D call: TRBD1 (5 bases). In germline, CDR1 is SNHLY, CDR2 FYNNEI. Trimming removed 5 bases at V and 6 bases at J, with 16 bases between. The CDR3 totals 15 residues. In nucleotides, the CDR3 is TGTGCCAGCAGTTTCGGGGCCAGCGGGGATGAAAAACTGTTTTTT. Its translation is CASSFGASGDEKLFF. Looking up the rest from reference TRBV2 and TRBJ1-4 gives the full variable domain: EPEVTQTPSHQVTQMGQEVILRCVPISNHLYFYWYRQILGQKVEFLVSFYNNEISEKSEIFDDQFSVERPDGSNFTLKIRSTKLEDSAMYFCASSFGASGDEKLFFGSGTQLSVL.

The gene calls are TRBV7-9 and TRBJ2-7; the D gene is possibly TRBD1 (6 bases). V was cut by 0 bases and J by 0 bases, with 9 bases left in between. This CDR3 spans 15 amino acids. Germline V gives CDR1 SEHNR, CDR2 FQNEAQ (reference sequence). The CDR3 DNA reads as TGTGCCAGCAGCTTAGCTTTACAGGGCTCCTACGAGCAGTACTTC. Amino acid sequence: CASSLALQGSYEQYF.

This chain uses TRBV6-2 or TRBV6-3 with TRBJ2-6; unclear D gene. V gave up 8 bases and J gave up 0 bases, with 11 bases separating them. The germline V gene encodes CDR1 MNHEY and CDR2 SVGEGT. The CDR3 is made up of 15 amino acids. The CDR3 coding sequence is TGTGCCAGCGAACTACCGACCTCTGGGGCCAACGTCCTGACTTTC. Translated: CASELPTSGANVLTF.

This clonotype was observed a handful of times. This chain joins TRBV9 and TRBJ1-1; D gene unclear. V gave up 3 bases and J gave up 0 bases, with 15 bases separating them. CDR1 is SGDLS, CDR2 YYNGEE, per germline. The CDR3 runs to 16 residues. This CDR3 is CASSAVGSAMNTEAFF. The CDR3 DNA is TGTGCCAGCAGCGCGGTCGGCAGCGCCATGAACACTGAAGCTTTCTTT.

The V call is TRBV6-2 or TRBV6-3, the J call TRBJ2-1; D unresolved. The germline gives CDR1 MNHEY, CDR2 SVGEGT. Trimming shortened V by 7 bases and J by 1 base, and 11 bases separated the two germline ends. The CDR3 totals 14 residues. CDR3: CASTGGVSYNEQFF. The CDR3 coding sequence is TGTGCCAGCACGGGCGGCGTATCCTACAATGAGCAGTTCTTC.

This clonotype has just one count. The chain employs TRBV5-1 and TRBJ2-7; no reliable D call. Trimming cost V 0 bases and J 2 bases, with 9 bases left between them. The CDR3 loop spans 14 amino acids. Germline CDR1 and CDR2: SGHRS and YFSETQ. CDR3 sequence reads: CASSLEAVTYEQYF. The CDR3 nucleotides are TGCGCCAGCAGCTTGGAGGCAGTCACCTACGAGCAGTACTTC.

This CDR3 is CASSFLSSLTGELFF. In nucleotides, the CDR3 is TGTGCCAGCAGTTTTCTCTCGAGCCTCACCGGGGAGCTGTTTTTT. This chain links TRBV12-3 or TRBV12-4 with TRBJ2-2, with D hard to call. Trimming shortened V by 3 bases and J by 4 bases, and 12 bases separated the two germline ends. This CDR3 spans 15 amino acids.

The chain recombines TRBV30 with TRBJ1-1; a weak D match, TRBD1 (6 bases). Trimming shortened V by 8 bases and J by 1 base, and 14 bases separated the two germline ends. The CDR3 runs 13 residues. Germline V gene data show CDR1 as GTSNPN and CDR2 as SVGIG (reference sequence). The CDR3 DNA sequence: TGTGCCAGGGACAATCTACCGAACACTGAAGCTTTCTTT. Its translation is CARDNLPNTEAFF.

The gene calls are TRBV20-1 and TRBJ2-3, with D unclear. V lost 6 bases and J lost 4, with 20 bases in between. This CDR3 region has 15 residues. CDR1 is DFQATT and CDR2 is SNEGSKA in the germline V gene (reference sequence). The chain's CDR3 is CSADAIGPASDTQYF. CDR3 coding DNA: TGCAGTGCCGACGCCATTGGACCCGCTTCAGATACGCAGTATTTT.

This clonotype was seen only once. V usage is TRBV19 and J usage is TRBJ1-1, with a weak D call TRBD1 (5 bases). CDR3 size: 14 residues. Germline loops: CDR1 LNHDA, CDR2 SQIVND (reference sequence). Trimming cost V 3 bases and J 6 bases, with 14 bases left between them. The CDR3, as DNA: TGTGCCAGTAGTATGACGGATCGGGGGGCTGAAGCTTTCTTT. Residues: CASSMTDRGAEAFF. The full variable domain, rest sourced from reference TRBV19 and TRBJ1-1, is DGGITQSPKYLFRKEGQNVTLSCEQNLNHDAMYWYRQDPGQGLRLIYYSQIVNDFQKGDIAEGYSVSREKKESFPLTVTSAQKNPTAFYLCASSMTDRGAEAFFGQGTRLTVV.

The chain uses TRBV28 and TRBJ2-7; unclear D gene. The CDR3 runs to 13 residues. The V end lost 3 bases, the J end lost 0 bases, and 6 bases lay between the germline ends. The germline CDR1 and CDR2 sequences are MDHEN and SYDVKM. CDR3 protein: CASSLAVSYEQYF. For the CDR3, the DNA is TGTGCCAGCAGTTTGGCTGTCTCCTACGAGCAGTACTTC.

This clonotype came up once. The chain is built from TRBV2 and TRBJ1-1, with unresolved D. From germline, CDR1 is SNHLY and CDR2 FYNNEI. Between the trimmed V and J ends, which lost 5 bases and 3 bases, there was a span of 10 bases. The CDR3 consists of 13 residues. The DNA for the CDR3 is TGTGCCAGCAGTAAGAATGAATACACTGAAGCTTTCTTT. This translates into CASSKNEYTEAFF.

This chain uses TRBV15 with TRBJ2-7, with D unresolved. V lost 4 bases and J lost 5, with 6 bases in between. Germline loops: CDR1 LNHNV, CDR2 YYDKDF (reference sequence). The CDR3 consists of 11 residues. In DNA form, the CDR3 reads TGTGCCACCAGCAACCTGAACGAGCAGTACTTC. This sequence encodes CATSNLNEQYF.

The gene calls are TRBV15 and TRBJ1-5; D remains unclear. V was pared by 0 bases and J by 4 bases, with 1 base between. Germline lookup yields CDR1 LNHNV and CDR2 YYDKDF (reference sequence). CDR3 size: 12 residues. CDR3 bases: TGTGCCACCAGCAGAGATAATCAGCCCCAGCATTTT. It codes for CATSRDNQPQHF.

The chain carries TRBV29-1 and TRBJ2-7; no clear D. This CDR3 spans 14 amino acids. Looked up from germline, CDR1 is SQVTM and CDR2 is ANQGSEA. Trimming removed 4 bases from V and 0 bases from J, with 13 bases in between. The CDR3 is CSVVSRYSSYEQYF. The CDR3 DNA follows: TGCAGCGTTGTATCACGCTATAGCTCCTACGAGCAGTACTTC.

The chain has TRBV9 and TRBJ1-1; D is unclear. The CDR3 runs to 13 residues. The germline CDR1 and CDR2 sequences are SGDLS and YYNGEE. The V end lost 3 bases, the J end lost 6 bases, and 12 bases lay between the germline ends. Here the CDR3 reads CASSANGLPEAFF. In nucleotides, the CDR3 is TGTGCCAGCAGCGCCAACGGGCTCCCTGAAGCTTTCTTT.

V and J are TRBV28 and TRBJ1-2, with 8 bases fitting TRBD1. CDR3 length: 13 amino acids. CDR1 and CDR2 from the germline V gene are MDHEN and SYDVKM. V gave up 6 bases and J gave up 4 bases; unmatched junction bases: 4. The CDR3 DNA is TGTGCCAGCAGGGCGGGGACAGGCTATGGCTACACCTTC. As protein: CASRAGTGYGYTF.

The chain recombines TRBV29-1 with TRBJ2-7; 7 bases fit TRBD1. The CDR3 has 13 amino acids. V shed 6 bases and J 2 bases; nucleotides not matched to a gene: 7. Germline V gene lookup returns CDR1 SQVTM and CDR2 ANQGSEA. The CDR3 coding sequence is TGCAGCGTCGTACGGACAGGCACCTACGAGCAGTACTTC. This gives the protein CSVVRTGTYEQYF.

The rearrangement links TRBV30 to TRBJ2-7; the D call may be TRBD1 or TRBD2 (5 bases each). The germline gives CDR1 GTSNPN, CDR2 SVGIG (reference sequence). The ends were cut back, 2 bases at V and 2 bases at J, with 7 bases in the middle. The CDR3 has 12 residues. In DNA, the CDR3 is TGTGCCTGGAGTCAGGGACCCTACGAGCAGTACTTC. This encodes CAWSQGPYEQYF.